This T cell receptor (beta chain) originates from a study of blood T cell repertoires in COVID-19 (dated by TCRdb to the early 2020s). At the level of the whole study: Samples covering the acute and convalescent phases of COVID-19 were provided by collaborators in the United States, Italy and Spain. Samples came from the ongoing ImmuneRACE study (first 160 participants) plus 1,254 subjects from 6 global collaborators. Nearly every sample came with metadata listing a de-identified subject ID, COVID-19 status, age in years and sex. The material from the prospective study consisted of cDNA or gDNA derived from T cells, B-cell-depleted T cells, or PBMCs. Where HLA class I and class II types were available, the types were taken from metadata supplied by the sample provider, not from assay-based typing. Subjects who had been exposed to COVID-19, were actively infected with it, or had recovered from it provided the deeply sampled blood TCRbeta repertoires that made up the dataset. The repertoires were released in a freely available public database intended as a resource for research on the immune response to SARS-CoV-2. The paper as a whole reports these results and caveats: Clinical and demographic metadata were provided uncurated, with the amount varying by source and participant.

Participants in the prospective study were enrolled through a virtual design, were aged roughly 18 to 95 years, and lived in approximately 25 United States geographic areas. In the prospective study, participants were assigned to cohorts based on the clinical history participants reported in a screening survey and a study questionnaire. In the prospective study, whole blood, serum and a nasopharyngeal or oropharyngeal swab were collected from each participant by mobile phlebotomists. Participants in the prospective study had the option to provide additional blood draws and questionnaires over an approximately 2-month period. Before DNA extraction, blood samples from the prospective study were shipped at room temperature or frozen. To note about this clone: Its target antigen remains unknown. No base qualities exist here, and no much larger clone lies one base off it.

TCRbeta CDR3 regions were amplified from genomic DNA using the immunoSEQ Assay, a bias-controlled multiplex PCR. From the authors' description of their analysis: Nucleated cell counts per sample were estimated from amplification of reference gene primers within the assay. To quantify the absolute abundance of each unique TCRbeta CDR3 rearrangement, sequence reads were collapsed and filtered. Productive Simpson clonality was computed per sample as the square root of Simpson's diversity index over productive rearrangements. The clones in this table, taken by TCRdb from immuneACCESS, are in-frame only. Not every clone is retained; where verified, under half of the shortfall comes from an unresolved V gene, and the cause of the rest is unknown. V, J and clone size were drawn from that table, and D and trimming were deduced from the DNA. The sample includes 200,000 to 250,000 clones, with 75% to 90% observed a single time. The ten largest account for approximately 3.8% of the sample.

The junction shows trimming of 7 bases on V and 3 bases on J, plus 10 bases between the germline ends. From a lookup of the germline V gene, CDR1 and CDR2 are MRHNA and SNTAGT. Reading from cysteine to phenylalanine, the CDR3 counts 13 amino acids. Solely the CDR3 DNA is kept, with 39 bases framed from the first base. The rearrangement joined TRBV6-4 to TRBJ1-5; possibly the D gene is TRBD1, per 6 matching bases. The source of this sequence is a woman aged 18-29 years in a cohort exposed to, infected with or recovered from COVID-19 (not recorded which). The sample consisted of PBMCs or T cells enriched from blood (not recorded which). The nucleotides read TGTGCCAGCACCACAGGGTCCAATCAGCCCCAGCATTTT. Its product reads: CASTTGSNQPQHF.